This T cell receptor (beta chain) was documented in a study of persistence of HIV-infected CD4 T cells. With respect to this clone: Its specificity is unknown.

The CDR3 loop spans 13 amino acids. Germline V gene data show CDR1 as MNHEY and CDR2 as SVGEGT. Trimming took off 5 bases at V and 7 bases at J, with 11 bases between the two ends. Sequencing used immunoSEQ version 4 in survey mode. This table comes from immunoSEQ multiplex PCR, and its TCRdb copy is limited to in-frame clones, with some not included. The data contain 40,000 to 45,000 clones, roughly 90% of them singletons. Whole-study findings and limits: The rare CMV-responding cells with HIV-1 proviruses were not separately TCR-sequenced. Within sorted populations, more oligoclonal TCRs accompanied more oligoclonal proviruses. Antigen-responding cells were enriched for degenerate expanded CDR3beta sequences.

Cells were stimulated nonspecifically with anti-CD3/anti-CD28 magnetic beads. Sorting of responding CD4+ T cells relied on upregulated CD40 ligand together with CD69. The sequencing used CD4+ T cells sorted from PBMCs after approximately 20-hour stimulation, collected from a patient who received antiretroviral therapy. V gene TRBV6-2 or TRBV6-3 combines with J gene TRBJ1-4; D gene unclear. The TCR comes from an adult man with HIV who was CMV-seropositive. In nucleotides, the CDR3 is TGTGCCAGCAGTCGAGAAAAAGGTGAAAAACTGTTTTTT. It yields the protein CASSREKGEKLFF.